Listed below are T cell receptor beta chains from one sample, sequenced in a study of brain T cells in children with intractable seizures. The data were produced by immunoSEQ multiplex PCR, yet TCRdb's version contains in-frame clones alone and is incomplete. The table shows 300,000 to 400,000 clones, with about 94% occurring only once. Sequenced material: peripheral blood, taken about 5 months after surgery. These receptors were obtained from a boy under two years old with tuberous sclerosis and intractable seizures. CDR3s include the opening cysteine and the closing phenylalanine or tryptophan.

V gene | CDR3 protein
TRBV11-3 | CASRYGQETQYF
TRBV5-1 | CASSPKHTGELFF
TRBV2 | CASSDRTWASGIYNEQFF
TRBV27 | CASSLSLAGGQPQHF
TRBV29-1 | CSVLGLAGETQYF
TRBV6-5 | CASNTRDRGTEQYF
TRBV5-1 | CASRARVLDSYEQYF
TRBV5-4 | CASSSIGRGEYGYTF
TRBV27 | CASSLGLASYEQYF
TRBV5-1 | CASSSTRDPSYNEQFF
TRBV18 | CASSRGSDNYGYTF
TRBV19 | CASSTRRWETQYF
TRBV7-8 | CASSSHSTGLDYGYTF
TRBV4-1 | CASSLPANTEAFF
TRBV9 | CASSVGTGELNEQFF
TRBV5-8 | CASSSSGTPAMGYTF
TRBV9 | CASSIQGQTNEKLFF
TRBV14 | CASSQITGLMNTEAFF
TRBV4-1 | CASSQRGLGDRSPDGYTF
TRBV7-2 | CASSLGWGEVRNTIYF
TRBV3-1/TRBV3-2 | CASSQELAPTQYF
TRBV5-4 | CASSFWNSGANVLTF